This TCR beta chain comes out of a study of blood T cell repertoires in COVID-19. In the original processing: Amplifying reference gene primers gave estimates of nucleated cell counts. Clones were sequenced by immunoSEQ multiplex PCR, and TCRdb holds only the in-frame ones, with some missing. V and J calls and clone size are those listed in that table; D and trimming were worked out from the DNA. This table has fewer than 450,000 clones, approximately 88% appearing once. V dropped 2 bases and J dropped 3 bases, with 16 bases sitting between them. This CDR3 has 17 residues. Looked up from germline, CDR1 is LNHDA and CDR2 is SQIVND (reference sequence).

The clonotype comes from a woman in her forties or fifties with COVID-19, enrolled during active disease. This chain connects TRBV19 to TRBJ2-2, with unresolved D. Sequencing was carried out using peripheral blood. CDR3 sequence: CASSIRSRLADTGELFF. In DNA, the CDR3 is TGTGCCAGTAGTATAAGATCCCGATTGGCCGACACCGGGGAGCTGTTTTTT.